This note documents a single T cell receptor beta chain sequence. Germline V gives CDR1 SGHVS, CDR2 FQNEAQ. V shed 1 base and J shed 11 bases, with 12 bases lying between them. CDR3 size: 13 residues. Per the original methods: Reference gene primer amplification gave nucleated cell count estimates. Sequencing was performed with immunoSEQ multiplex PCR; in TCRdb, only in-frame clones are kept and a portion is missing. The V and J calls and the clone size are those of that table, but D and trimming were determined from the DNA. The repertoire holds about 70,000 clones, with roughly 74% as singletons. The source of the sample is a study of blood T cell repertoires in COVID-19. As for the study in general: Researchers got acute and convalescent COVID-19 samples from the United States, Italy and Spain. Sources were T cells, B-cell-depleted T cells, or PBMCs; the material itself was cDNA or gDNA.

This chain connects TRBV7-8 to TRBJ1-5, with a possible D match to TRBD1 (5 bases). This receptor was taken from a human donor in a cohort sampled during active COVID-19. Sequencing was done on a sample of peripheral blood. DNA of the CDR3: TGTGCCAGCAGCTTAGACTCCCGGGGGACCCAGCATTTT. Its translation is CASSLDSRGTQHF.